This entry features one TCR beta chain sequence. The data were produced by immunoSEQ multiplex PCR, yet TCRdb's version contains in-frame clones alone and is incomplete. This table holds 150,000 or so clones, more than 75% found once. The sample belongs to a study of blood T cell repertoires in COVID-19. This CDR3 is built from 13 residues. The V gene end was trimmed by 4 bases and the J gene end by 3 bases; junction bases not matched to a gene: 1. The TCR originated in a human donor with acute COVID-19. The donor label of this sample is uncertain. Source material: PBMCs or T cells enriched from blood (not recorded which). The chain uses TRBV12-3 or TRBV12-4 and TRBJ2-5; 8 bases agree with TRBD2. CDR3 sequence reads: CASSYSGEETQYF. The CDR3 nucleotides read TGTGCCAGCAGTTATAGCGGGGAAGAGACCCAGTACTTC.